This entry concerns a single T cell receptor beta chain. The specificity of this receptor is unknown. Within one base of it there is no much larger clone, and no base qualities were kept. The CDR3 starts with the cysteine, ends with the phenylalanine, and has 12 residues. The retained sequence is limited to the CDR3, 36 bases, with the frame set at the first base. The germline V gene (reference sequence) gives CDR1 as GTSNPN and CDR2 as SVGIG. Deletion took 0 bases off V and 3 bases off J, with a span of 6 bases between the germline ends. This specimen belongs to a study of a mutant IDH1 vaccine in newly diagnosed glioma (dated by TCRdb to the early 2020s). Broadly, across the study: Vaccination was initiated 4-6 weeks after radiotherapy alone, or concurrently with temozolomide cycles in the chemotherapy-containing groups. The 32 treated patients were approximately 60% male and around 40% female, with a mean age of around 40 years. Prior to enrollment, patients had been given standard therapy consisting of radiotherapy alone, temozolomide alone, or radiochemotherapy with temozolomide, with the combination given to most patients. The week-35 safety follow-up took place at visit V12, and the week-47 end of study took place at visit V13. Peripheral blood was drawn at six visits: V03 (baseline), V05, V07, V10, V12 and V13. For exploratory analyses, longitudinal TCRB deep sequencing was carried out in some 25 treated patients wherever samples were available. Broad study findings and their caveats: Selection of PBMC samples for TCRB deep sequencing was based on availability. Changes in the top peripheral T cell clonotypes picked up by TCRB sequencing did not appear to be linked to pseudoprogression. It was noted by the authors that analyses of patient blood samples could not be reproduced owing to sample limitations. Immune responses induced by the vaccine were seen in about 93% of patients across multiple MHC alleles.

The library was prepared using the immunoSEQ multiplex PCR assay. The hsTCRB Kit was used according to the manufacturer's protocol to amplify rearranged TCR beta chain sequences. An Illumina MiSeq was used to sequence the TCRB libraries. For the original study's pipeline: The proprietary platform of the kit vendor was used for demultiplexing, trimming and gene mapping. Sourced from immuneACCESS, this table was stored by TCRdb with only in-frame sequences that have V and J called. A share of the clones is absent; for the studies checked, an unresolved V gene accounts for under half, and the remainder has no known explanation. V and J calls and clone size are copied from that table; D and trimming were computed from the DNA. This sample is represented by over 80,000 clones; about 81% of them were singletons. The ten largest clones take up roughly 5.6% of the sample. In the paper's terms, the time point label means: week 47, end of study. Each vaccine dose, consisting of 300 ug of a 20-mer mutant IDH1 peptide in Montanide, was administered subcutaneously with topical imiquimod. Eight vaccinations were administered to patients in weeks 1, 3, 5, 7, 11, 15, 19 and 23, corresponding to visits V03 through V10. All donors had newly diagnosed IDH1-mutant astrocytomas of WHO grade 3 or 4 that showed loss of nuclear ATRX. The samples were drawn from NOA16, a multicentre, single-arm, open-label phase I trial in Germany that tested a mutant IDH1 peptide vaccine in humans for the first time. The DNeasy Blood and Tissue Kit was used to extract genomic DNA from EDTA blood for TCRB sequencing.

This material consisted of PBMCs, taken from a glioma patient whose treatment included an IDH1 peptide vaccine. The chain employs TRBV30 and TRBJ2-7; a confident D gene designation cannot be given. This TCR came from a man aged 35-49 years with glioma. CDR3 protein: CAWSVGGYEQYF. The DNA sequence follows: TGTGCCTGGAGTGTGGGTGGCTACGAGCAGTACTTC. The CDR3 plus the reference TRBV30 and TRBJ2-7 genes for the other parts give the full variable domain: SQTIHQWPATLVQPVGSPLSLECTVEGTSNPNLYWYRQAAGRGLQLLFYSVGIGQISSEVPQNLSASRPQDRQFILSSKKLLLSDSGFYLCAWSVGGYEQYFGPGTRLTVT.